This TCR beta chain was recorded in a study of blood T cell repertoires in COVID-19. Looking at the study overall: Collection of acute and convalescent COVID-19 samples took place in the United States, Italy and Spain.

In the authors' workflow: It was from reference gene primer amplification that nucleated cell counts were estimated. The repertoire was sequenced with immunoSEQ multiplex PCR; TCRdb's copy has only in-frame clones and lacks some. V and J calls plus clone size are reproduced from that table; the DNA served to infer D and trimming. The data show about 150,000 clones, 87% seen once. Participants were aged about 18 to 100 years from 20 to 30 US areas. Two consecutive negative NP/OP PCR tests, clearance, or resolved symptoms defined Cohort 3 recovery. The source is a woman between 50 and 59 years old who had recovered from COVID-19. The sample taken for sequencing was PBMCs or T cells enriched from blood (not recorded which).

The CDR3 nucleotides are TGTGCCAGCAGCTTGCTCTACAGGGATGGGGACACTGAAGCTTTCTTT. It specifies CASSLLYRDGDTEAFF. The chain uses TRBV5-4 and TRBJ1-1; a possible D gene is TRBD1 (6 bases). V lost 1 base to trimming and J lost 3 bases, with 16 bases between them. Germline V gene data show CDR1 as SGHNT and CDR2 as YYREEE (reference sequence). The CDR3 has 16 residues. The variable domain in full, with the rest retrieved from reference TRBV5-4 and TRBJ1-1, is ETGVTQSPTHLIKTRGQQVTLRCSSQSGHNTVSWYQQALGQGPQFIFQYYREEENGRGNFPPRFSGLQFPNYSSELNVNALELDDSALYLCASSLLYRDGDTEAFFGQGTRLTVV.